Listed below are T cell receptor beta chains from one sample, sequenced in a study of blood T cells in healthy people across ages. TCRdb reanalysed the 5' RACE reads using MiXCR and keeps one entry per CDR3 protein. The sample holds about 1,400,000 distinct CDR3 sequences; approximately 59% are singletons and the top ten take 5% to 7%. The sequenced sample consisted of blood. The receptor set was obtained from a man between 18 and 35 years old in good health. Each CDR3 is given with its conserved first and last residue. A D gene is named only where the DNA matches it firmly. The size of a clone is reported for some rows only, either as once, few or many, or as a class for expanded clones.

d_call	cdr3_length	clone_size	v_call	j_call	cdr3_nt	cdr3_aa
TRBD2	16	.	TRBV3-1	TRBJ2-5	TGTGCCAGCAGCCAACCTCCAAGCGGGAAACAAGAGACCCAGTACTTC	CASSQPPSGKQETQYF
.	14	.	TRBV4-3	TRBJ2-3	TGCGCCAGCAGCCAAGACTCTTGGGGAGATACGCAGTATTTT	CASSQDSWGDTQYF
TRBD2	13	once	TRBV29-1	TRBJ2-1	TGCAGCGTCGCGGGGGGGGAGGTCAATGAGCAGTTCTTC	CSVAGGEVNEQFF
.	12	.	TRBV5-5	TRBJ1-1	TGTGCCAGCAGCCCGGGAGGATTAGAGGCTTTCTTT	CASSPGGLEAFF
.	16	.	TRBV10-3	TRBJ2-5	TGTGCCATCAGTGATGTGGGGCGGGTAGCCCAAGAGACCCAGTACTTC	CAISDVGRVAQETQYF
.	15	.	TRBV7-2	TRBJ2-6	TGTGCCAGCAGCTTTAAAAGTCATGGGGCCAACGTCCTGACTTTC	CASSFKSHGANVLTF
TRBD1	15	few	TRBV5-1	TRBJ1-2	TGCGCCAGCAGCTTGGAGACAGGGGGCGACTATGGCTACACCTTC	CASSLETGGDYGYTF
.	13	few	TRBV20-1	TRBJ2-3	TGCAGTGCTAGAGCCCTCATCACAGATACGCAGTATTTT	CSARALITDTQYF
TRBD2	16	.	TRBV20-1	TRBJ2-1	TGCAGTGCTAGAGACAGGACTAGCGGGGCCGCCAATGAGCAGTTCTTC	CSARDRTSGAANEQFF
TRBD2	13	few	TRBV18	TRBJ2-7	TGTGCCAGCTCACCAGCGGGAGATGGGGAGCAGTACTTC	CASSPAGDGEQYF
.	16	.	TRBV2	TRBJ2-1	TGTGCCAGCAGTGGGAGCGGGCTGAGCTCCTACAATGAGCAGTTCTTC	CASSGSGLSSYNEQFF
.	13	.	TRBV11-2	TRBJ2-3	TGTGCCAGCAGCCAAGCACTGCCAGATACGCAGTATTTT	CASSQALPDTQYF
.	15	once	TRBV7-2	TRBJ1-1	TGTGCCAGCAGCTCCCGCTCGGGAGGGGACACTGAAGCTTTCTTT	CASSSRSGGDTEAFF
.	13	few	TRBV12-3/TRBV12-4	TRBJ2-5	TGTGCCAGCAGTTTAATCCTGGGGGAGACCCAGTACTTC	CASSLILGETQYF
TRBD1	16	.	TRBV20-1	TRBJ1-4	TGCAGTGCTAGGGGCTTCCGGGACAGGGCTAATGAAAAACTGTTTTTT	CSARGFRDRANEKLFF
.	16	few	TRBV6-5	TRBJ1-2	TGTGCCAGCAGTTACTCGAGGGCGAGTGGGGGGGGTGGCTACACCTTC	CASSYSRASGGGGYTF
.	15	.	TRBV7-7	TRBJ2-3	TGTGCCAGCGACTCGGAAGGGAGGCTCGTGGATACGCAGTATTTT	CASDSEGRLVDTQYF
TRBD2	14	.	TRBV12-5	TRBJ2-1	TGTGCTAGTGGCCGACTAGCGGGGTACAATGAGCAGTTCTTC	CASGRLAGYNEQFF
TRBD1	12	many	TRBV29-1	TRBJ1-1	TGCAGCGTTGGACAGGGTGGTACTGAAGCTTTCTTT	CSVGQGGTEAFF
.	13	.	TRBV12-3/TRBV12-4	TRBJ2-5	TGTGCCAGCAGTGTGACAGACGGGGAGACCCAGTACTTC	CASSVTDGETQYF
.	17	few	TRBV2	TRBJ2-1	TGTGCCAGCAGTGAAACCGCCCGCGGCCGCTCTTACAATGAGCAGTTCTTC	CASSETARGRSYNEQFF
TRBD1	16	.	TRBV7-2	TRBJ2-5	TGTGCCAGCAGCTTAGTGGCAACAGGGGTTCAAGAGACCCAGTACTTC	CASSLVATGVQETQYF
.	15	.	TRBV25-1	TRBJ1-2	TGTGCCAGCAGTGAAAACACGGGGCGAATCTATGGCTACACCTTC	CASSENTGRIYGYTF
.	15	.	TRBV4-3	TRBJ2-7	TGCGCCAGCAGCCAAGAGGGTTCGGGGCCCTACGAGCAGTACTTC	CASSQEGSGPYEQYF
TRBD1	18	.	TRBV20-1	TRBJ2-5	TGCAGTGCCAAAGTTAGGGAGATTTCAGGGGGCCGTGGAGAGACCCAGTACTTC	CSAKVREISGGRGETQYF
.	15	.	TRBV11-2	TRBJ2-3	TGTGCCAGCAGCGTTATTTCCAGTCGAGTAGATACGCAGTATTTT	CASSVISSRVDTQYF
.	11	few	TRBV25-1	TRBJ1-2	TGTGCCACATTCGCTAACTATGGCTACACCTTC	CATFANYGYTF
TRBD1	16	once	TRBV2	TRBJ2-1	TGTGCCAGCAGCCGGACAGGGGCCTTCTCCTACAATGAGCAGTTCTTC	CASSRTGAFSYNEQFF
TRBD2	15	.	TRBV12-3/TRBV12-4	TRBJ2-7	TGTGCCAGCAGTATTCTAGCGGGAGGTTTTGGCGAGCAGTACTTC	CASSILAGGFGEQYF
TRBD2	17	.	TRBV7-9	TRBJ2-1	TGTGCCAGCATCCTCACTCGGCGGGAGTCTGGCTACAATGAGCAGTTCTTC	CASILTRRESGYNEQFF
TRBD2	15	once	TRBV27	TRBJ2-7	TGTGCCAGCAGTCCCCTACTAGCGGGAGCAAGGGAGCAGTACTTC	CASSPLLAGAREQYF
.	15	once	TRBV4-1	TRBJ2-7	TGCGCCAGCAGCCAACGCCTGGACACCAACTACGAGCAGTACTTC	CASSQRLDTNYEQYF
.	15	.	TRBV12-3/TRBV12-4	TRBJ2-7	TGTGCCAGCAGTGCCCCACGGGGCTCCTCCTACGAGCAGTACTTC	CASSAPRGSSYEQYF
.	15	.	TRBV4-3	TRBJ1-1	TGCGCCAGCAGCCAAGGATCGGCAGGGAACACTGAAGCTTTCTTT	CASSQGSAGNTEAFF
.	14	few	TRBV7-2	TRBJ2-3	TGTGCCAGCAGCTATGACATACGGGTAGATACGCAGTATTTT	CASSYDIRVDTQYF
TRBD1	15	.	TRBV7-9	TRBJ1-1	TGTGCCAGCAGCTTAGTGGGGGACAGGGGGTCTGAAGCTTTCTTT	CASSLVGDRGSEAFF
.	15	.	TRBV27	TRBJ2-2	TGTGCCAGCAGGCCTTTGGGGGTTAATACCGGGGAGCTGTTTTTT	CASRPLGVNTGELFF
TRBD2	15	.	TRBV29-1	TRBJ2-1	TGCAGCGTTGTCCACCTAGCGGGTGTCTACAATGAGCAGTTCTTC	CSVVHLAGVYNEQFF
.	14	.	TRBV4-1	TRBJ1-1	TGTGCCAGCAGCCAACAGGGCATGAACACTGAAGCTTTCTTT	CASSQQGMNTEAFF
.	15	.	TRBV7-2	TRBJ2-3	TGTGCCAGCAGAAACCCAAGGGACTCGCACGATACGCAGTATTTT	CASRNPRDSHDTQYF
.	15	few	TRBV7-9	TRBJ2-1	TGTGCCAGCAGCAGAGGCGGGGTTTCCTACAATGAGCAGTTCTTC	CASSRGGVSYNEQFF
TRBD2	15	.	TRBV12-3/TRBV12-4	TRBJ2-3	TGTGCCAGCAGCCCGCGGGGGGGGAGCGTGGATACGCAGTATTTT	CASSPRGGSVDTQYF
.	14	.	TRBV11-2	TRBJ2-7	TGTGCCAGCAGCTTAGTAGGGGCAACCTACGAGCAGTACTTC	CASSLVGATYEQYF
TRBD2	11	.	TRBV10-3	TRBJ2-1	TGTGCCGCCGGACTAGCTCGTGAGCAGTTCTTC	CAAGLAREQFF
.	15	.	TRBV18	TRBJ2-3	TGTGCCAGCTCCCAAGGGTCAGCTAGCACAGATGCGCAGTATTTT	CASSQGSASTDAQYF
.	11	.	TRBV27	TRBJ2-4	TGTGCCACCAGGTGGGGAAACATTCAGTACTTC	CATRWGNIQYF
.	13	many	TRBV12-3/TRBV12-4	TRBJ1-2	TGTGCCAGCAGTTTAGGCACTAACTATGGCTACACCTTC	CASSLGTNYGYTF
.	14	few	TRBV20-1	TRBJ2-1	TGCAGTGCCCTTCGGGACTTCTCCCTCAATGAGCAGTTCTTC	CSALRDFSLNEQFF
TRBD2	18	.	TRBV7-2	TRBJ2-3	TGTGCCAGCAGCTTAGTAGTCTGGGCGGGGGATCCCACAGATACGCAGTATTTT	CASSLVVWAGDPTDTQYF
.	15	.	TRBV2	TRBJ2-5	TGTGCCAGCAGTGAGGGGCCGAGGGAGCAAGAGACCCAGTACTTC	CASSEGPREQETQYF
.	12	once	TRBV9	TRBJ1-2	TGTGCCAGCGAGAGGGTCGGCTATGGCTACACCTTC	CASERVGYGYTF
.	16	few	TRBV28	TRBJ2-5	TGTGCCAGCAGTGAACGGCGGACAGTGGCACAAGAGACCCAGTACTTC	CASSERRTVAQETQYF
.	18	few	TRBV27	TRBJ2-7	TGTGCCAGCAGTTCAGAACATTCGAACAGTAGGGGTTCGGGGGAGCCGTACTTC	CASSSEHSNSRGSGEPYF
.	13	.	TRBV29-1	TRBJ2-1	TGCAGCGTTGTGGGGAAGTACTACAATGAGCAGTTCTTC	CSVVGKYYNEQFF